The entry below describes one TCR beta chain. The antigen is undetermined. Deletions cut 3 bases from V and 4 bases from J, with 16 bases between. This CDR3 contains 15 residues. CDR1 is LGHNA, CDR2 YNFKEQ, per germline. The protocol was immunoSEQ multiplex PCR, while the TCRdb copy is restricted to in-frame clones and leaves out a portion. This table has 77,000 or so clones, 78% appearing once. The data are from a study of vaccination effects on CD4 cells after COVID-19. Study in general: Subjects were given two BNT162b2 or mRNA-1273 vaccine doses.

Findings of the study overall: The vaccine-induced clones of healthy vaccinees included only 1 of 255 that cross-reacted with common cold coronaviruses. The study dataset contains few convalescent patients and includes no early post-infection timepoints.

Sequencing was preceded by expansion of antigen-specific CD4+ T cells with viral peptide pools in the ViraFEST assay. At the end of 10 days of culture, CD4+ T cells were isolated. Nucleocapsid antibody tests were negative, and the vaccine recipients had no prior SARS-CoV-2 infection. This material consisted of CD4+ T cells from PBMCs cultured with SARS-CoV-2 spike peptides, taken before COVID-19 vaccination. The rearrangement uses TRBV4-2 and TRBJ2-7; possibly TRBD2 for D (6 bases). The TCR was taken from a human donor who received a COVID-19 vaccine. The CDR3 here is CASSQGLSPQYEQYV. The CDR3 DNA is TGTGCCAGCAGCCAGGGACTCTCCCCTCAATACGAGCAGTACGTC.